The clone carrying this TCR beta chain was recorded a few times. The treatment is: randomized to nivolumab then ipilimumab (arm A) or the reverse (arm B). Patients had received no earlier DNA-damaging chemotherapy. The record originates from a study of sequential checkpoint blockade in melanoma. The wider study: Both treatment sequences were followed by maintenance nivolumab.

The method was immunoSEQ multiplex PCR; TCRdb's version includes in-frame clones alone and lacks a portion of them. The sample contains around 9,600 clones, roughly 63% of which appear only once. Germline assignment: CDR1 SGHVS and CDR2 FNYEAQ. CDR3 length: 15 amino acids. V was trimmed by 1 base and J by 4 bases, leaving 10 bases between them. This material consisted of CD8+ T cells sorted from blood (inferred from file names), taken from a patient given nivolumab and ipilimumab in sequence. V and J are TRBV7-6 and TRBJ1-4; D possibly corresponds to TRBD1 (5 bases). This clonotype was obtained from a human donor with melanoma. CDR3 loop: CASSLERQNNEKLFF. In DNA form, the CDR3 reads TGTGCCAGCAGCTTAGAGCGACAGAATAATGAAAAACTGTTTTTT.